Listed here are 27 T cell receptor beta chains from one sample, sequenced in a study of T cells in Graves' hyperthyroidism and ophthalmopathy. The source material, RNA transcripts, was used to amplify TCR beta CDR3 regions. Primed by the HTBI set, a first-round RT-PCR was run on the TCR CDR3. TCRdb analysed the multiplex PCR reads with MiXCR anew, one entry per CDR3 protein. The sample includes 460,000 or so distinct CDR3 sequences, under 15% of them seen just once. Sequencing was carried out using blood. The receptor source for this set is a woman younger than 35 with Graves' hyperthyroidism.

This clonotype showed up many times. The CDR3 coding sequence is TGTGCCAGCAGCTTAGCGGGGACTAGCGGGATCTACGAGCAGTACTTC. It specifies CASSLAGTSGIYEQYF. This sequence joins TRBV7-8 and TRBJ2-7; 13 bases map to TRBD2. J was trimmed by 3 bases and V by 0 bases; bases with no gene match: 2. The CDR3 totals 16 residues. Germline V gene lookup returns CDR1 SGHVS and CDR2 FQNEAQ.

This clonotype was recorded many times. The genes are TRBV6-1 and TRBJ1-5; D is perhaps TRBD1 (6 bases). Germline V gives CDR1 MNHNS, CDR2 SASEGT. This CDR3 has 15 residues. Trimming stripped 7 bases from V and 7 bases from J, with 20 bases between. Here the CDR3 DNA reads TGTGCCAGCACCGCGAGATACCAGGGGAAACAGCCCCAGCATTTT. This encodes CASTARYQGKQPQHF.

This clonotype was detected ten times or more. J is TRBJ1-2 and V is TRBV2; no reliable D call. The V end lost 7 bases, the J end lost 8 bases, and 14 bases lay between the germline ends. Germline values: CDR1 SNHLY, CDR2 FYNNEI. The CDR3 consists of 12 residues. Here the CDR3 reads CASTPRPSGYTF. As DNA, the CDR3 is TGTGCCAGCACTCCCCGGCCCTCCGGCTACACCTTC.

This clonotype was observed many times. J is TRBJ2-1 and V is TRBV7-2; tentative D call: TRBD2 (6 bases). The V gene lost 5 bases and the J gene lost 10 bases, with 18 bases spanning the gap. There are 14 residues in the CDR3. Germline V gene data show CDR1 as SGHTA and CDR2 as FQGNSA. CDR3 in DNA: TGTGCCAGCAGCGTCGGGAGAGTCGGTGGAGAGCAGTTCTTC. Protein: CASSVGRVGGEQFF.

This clonotype was counted at least ten times. An end of the junction differs from the germline gene, which may be a read error. The rearrangement uses TRBV30 and TRBJ2-1; 9 bases map to TRBD2. CDR3 size: 13 residues. Germline V gene sequence: CDR1 GTSNPN, CDR2 SVGIG (reference sequence). Here the CDR3 DNA reads TGTGCCCGGAGACTAGCGGCCCACAATGAGCAGTTCTTC. This sequence encodes CARRLAAHNEQFF.

The chain uses TRBV10-1 and TRBJ2-7; TRBD1 matches at 7 bases. V was clipped by 1 base and J by 3 bases; unmatched bases: 3. The germline V gene encodes CDR1 WNHNN and CDR2 SYGVQD (reference sequence). This CDR3 comprises 14 residues. CDR3 coding DNA: TGCGCCAGCAGTGAGTGGGCAGGGGGCTACGAGCAGTACTTC. It yields the protein CASSEWAGGYEQYF.

At least ten counts were recorded for this clonotype. The V and J genes are TRBV27 and TRBJ2-1, with 7 bases matching TRBD2. CDR1 MNHEY and CDR2 SMNVEV come from the germline V gene (reference sequence). V dropped 5 bases and J dropped 4; count of bases not matched to a gene: 11. The CDR3 runs 16 residues. In DNA form, the CDR3 reads TGTGCCAGCAGTCCGACCACATTACTAGCGTACAATGAGCAGTTCTTC. Translation: CASSPTTLLAYNEQFF.

This clonotype has a count of ten or more. The chain joins TRBV10-3 to TRBJ2-1, with 11 nucleotides matching TRBD2. The V gene's germline CDR1 is ENHRY and CDR2 SYGVKD. V shed 2 bases and J 7 bases; nucleotides not matched to a gene: 7. This CDR3 region has 16 residues. The CDR3 is CAISESFSGRGNEQFF. CDR3 bases: TGTGCCATCAGTGAGAGTTTTAGCGGGAGGGGGAATGAGCAGTTCTTC.

This clonotype has ten or more counts. The gene calls are TRBV5-6 and TRBJ2-5; 11 bases map to TRBD1. With V trimmed by 3 bases and J by 5 bases, 6 bases remained unmatched. Germline V gene data show CDR1 as SGHDT and CDR2 as YYEEEE. The CDR3 contains 15 residues. The CDR3 reads CASSSRDRGRETQYF. Written as DNA, the CDR3 is TGTGCCAGCAGCTCCCGGGACAGGGGGAGGGAGACCCAGTACTTC.

At least ten counts were recorded for this clonotype. This chain uses TRBV4-1 with TRBJ2-2, with D maybe TRBD1 (6 bases). Trimming removed 3 bases at V and 2 bases at J, with 13 bases between. Germline V lookup: CDR1 MGHRA, CDR2 YSYEKL. CDR3 length: 16 amino acids. The CDR3 sequence: CASSQGPGHNTGELFF. In nucleotides, the CDR3 is TGCGCCAGCAGCCAGGGTCCGGGACACAACACCGGGGAGCTGTTTTTT.

The table lists this clonotype with many counts. The chain carries TRBV3-1 and TRBJ1-2; possible D gene TRBD1, 6 bases. Trimming removed 0 bases from V and 8 bases from J, with 16 bases in between. The CDR3 covers 15 residues. Germline CDR1 and CDR2: LGHDT and YNNKEL (reference sequence). CDR3 sequence: CASSQDWGGRRGYTF. In nucleotides, the CDR3 is TGTGCCAGCAGCCAAGATTGGGGGGGCAGGAGAGGCTACACCTTC. The full variable domain, its missing parts supplied by reference TRBV3-1 and TRBJ1-2, is DTAVSQTPKYLVTQMGNDKSIKCEQNLGHDTMYWYKQDSKKFLKIMFSYNNKELIINETVPNRFSPKSPDKAHLNLHINSLELGDSAVYFCASSQDWGGRRGYTFGSGTRLTVV.

This clonotype was counted many times. V usage is TRBV12-3 or TRBV12-4 and J usage is TRBJ2-1; D not resolved. This CDR3 contains 11 residues. Trimming removed 6 bases from V and 8 bases from J, with 8 bases in between. Here the CDR3 reads CASSSRDEQFF. Written as DNA, the CDR3 is TGTGCCAGCAGCTCACGCGATGAGCAGTTCTTC.

Ten or more counts support this clonotype. The chain is built from TRBV20-1 and TRBJ2-2, with D hard to call. Trimming took 5 bases from V and 1 from J, leaving 11 bases between them. This CDR3 spans 14 amino acids. Germline CDR1 is DFQATT and CDR2 is SNEGSKA (reference sequence). CDR3 sequence: CSASPHLNTGELFF. The CDR3 nucleotides read TGCAGTGCTTCCCCCCACTTGAACACCGGGGAGCTGTTTTTT.

A few counts support this clonotype. The chain joins TRBV20-1 to TRBJ1-5; 8 bases align to TRBD1. V trimming: 6 bases; J trimming: 4 bases; junction bases outside the gene matches: 17. This CDR3 has 17 residues. CDR1 and CDR2 from the germline V gene are DFQATT and SNEGSKA (reference sequence). CDR3 residues: CSARGGRGQVGNQPQHF. The CDR3 nucleotides are TGCAGTGCCAGGGGCGGCAGGGGGCAGGTGGGGAATCAGCCCCAGCATTTT.

As regards this clonotype: Here the CDR3 omits its conserved ending phenylalanine or tryptophan, so a read error is the likely source. The chain combines TRBV6-1 with TRBJ1-3; 7 nucleotides match TRBD1. The CDR3 extends over 15 amino acids. Per the germline V gene, CDR1 is MNHNS and CDR2 is SASEGT. Trimming cost V 6 bases and J 1 base; bases outside gene matches: 6. CDR3 sequence (DNA): TGTGCCAGCAGCATTCTGGGACAGTCTGGAAACACCATATATCTT. Protein sequence: CASSILGQSGNTIYL.

This clonotype was detected a few times. V and J are TRBV7-8 and TRBJ1-2; 8 bases agree with TRBD1. The trim removed 5 bases at V and 6 bases at J, leaving 11 bases unmatched. The CDR3 is 15 amino acids. Per germline, CDR1 SGHVS and CDR2 FQNEAQ. CDR3: CASSPRTGRIDGYTF. CDR3 DNA: TGTGCCAGCAGCCCCCGGACAGGGAGGATCGATGGCTACACCTTC.

This clonotype has only a few counts. This chain joins TRBV5-6 and TRBJ2-7; D not certain. The CDR3 totals 13 residues. Germline V gene sequence: CDR1 SGHDT, CDR2 YYEEEE. Trimming took off 2 bases at V and 0 bases at J, with 6 bases between the two ends. The CDR3 coding sequence is TGTGCCAGCAGCTTAACAGCCTCCTACGAGCAGTACGTC. It codes for CASSLTASYEQYV.

This clonotype was seen repeatedly, ten times or more. CDR3 region: CASSLMEQNTEAFF. The CDR3 coding sequence is TGTGCCAGCAGCTTAATGGAGCAGAACACTGAAGCTTTCTTT. The J gene is TRBJ1-1, the V gene TRBV7-9; D remains unclear. Germline V CDR1 and CDR2: SEHNR, FQNEAQ (reference sequence). Trimming removed 2 bases at V and 1 base at J, with 8 bases between. CDR3 size: 14 residues. Full variable domain (rest looked up from reference TRBV7-9 and TRBJ1-1): DTGVSQNPRHKITKRGQNVTFRCDPISEHNRLYWYRQTLGQGPEFLTYFQNEAQLEKSRLLSDRFSAERPKGSFSTLEIQRTEQGDSAMYLCASSLMEQNTEAFFGQGTRLTVV.

As regards this clonotype: Since a much larger clone is just one base distant, this may be a read error. The chain has TRBV7-9 and TRBJ1-6, with D hard to call. Trimming took 3 bases from V and 11 from J, leaving 8 bases between them. The CDR3 is made up of 12 amino acids. Germline V gives CDR1 SEHNR, CDR2 FQNEAQ (reference sequence). CDR3 amino acids: CASSFEGPPLHF. For the CDR3, the DNA is TGTGCCAGCAGCTTTGAAGGACCACCCCTCCACTTT.

The chain combines TRBV20-1 with TRBJ2-7; TRBD1 aligns across 7 bases. Germline V gene lookup returns CDR1 DFQATT and CDR2 SNEGSKA (reference sequence). With 3 bases clipped from V and 4 bases from J, the junction kept 6 bases outside the gene matches. The CDR3 is 13 residues long. The CDR3 region has the DNA TGCAGTGCTAGCTCGGGACAGCCTTACGAGCAGTACTTC. It specifies CSASSGQPYEQYF.

The V call is TRBV20-1, the J call TRBJ2-5; D uncertain. The CDR3 contains 12 residues. The germline gives CDR1 DFQATT, CDR2 SNEGSKA (reference sequence). Between the trimmed V and J ends, which lost 0 bases and 5 bases, there was a span of 7 bases. For the CDR3, the DNA is TGCAGTGCTAGAGAACTTGTGGAGACCCAGTACTTC. It specifies CSARELVETQYF.

This clonotype occurred a few times. The CDR3 region is CASSWGRPNEQFF. In nucleotides, the CDR3 is TGTGCCAGCAGCTGGGGCCGACCCAATGAGCAGTTCTTC. This sequence joins TRBV13 and TRBJ2-1; perhaps TRBD1 as D (5 bases). CDR1 and CDR2 from the germline V gene are PRHDT and FYEKMQ (reference sequence). Trimming stripped 4 bases from V and 6 bases from J, with 10 bases between. The CDR3 covers 13 residues.

This clonotype was seen at least ten times. J is TRBJ1-1 and V is TRBV9; D unclear. The CDR3 has 15 residues. Germline V gene data show CDR1 as SGDLS and CDR2 as YYNGEE. V gave up 0 bases and J gave up 0 bases, with 9 bases separating them. In nucleotides, the CDR3 is TGTGCCAGCAGCGTAGGGATACAGATGAACACTGAAGCTTTCTTT. The encoded protein is CASSVGIQMNTEAFF.

This clonotype was detected ten times or more. The CDR3 spells CASSSPAGQAQAFF. The CDR3 DNA follows: TGTGCCAGCAGCTCCCCGGCGGGACAGGCGCAGGCTTTCTTT. The chain uses TRBV11-2 and TRBJ1-1; 8 bases are a match to TRBD1. Germline loops: CDR1 SGHAT, CDR2 FQNNGV. The CDR3 totals 14 residues. V was pared by 4 bases and J by 11 bases, with 12 bases of the junction left unmatched.

This clonotype was recorded many times. This rearrangement joins TRBV6-1 to TRBJ2-2; D not certain. CDR3 length: 12 residues. V lost 6 bases and J 5 bases, leaving 7 bases between the germline ends. Germline CDR1 MNHNS, CDR2 SASEGT. Written as DNA, the CDR3 is TGTGCCAGCAGCCTTAAAACCGGGGAGCTGTTTTTT. This sequence encodes CASSLKTGELFF.

This rearrangement joins TRBV4-2 to TRBJ2-3; D not certain. V lost 11 bases, J lost 0 bases, and 15 bases lay in between. This CDR3 comprises 14 residues. CDR1 and CDR2 from the germline V gene are LGHNA and YNFKEQ. CDR3: CAVQTGPSTDTQYF. The CDR3 nucleotides are TGTGCCGTTCAAACCGGGCCCAGCACAGATACGCAGTATTTT.

This clonotype was seen many times. The chain combines TRBV6-2 or TRBV6-3 with TRBJ1-5; D remains unclear. V dropped 0 bases and J dropped 8 bases, with 17 bases sitting between them. CDR1 is MNHEY, CDR2 SVGEGT, per germline. The CDR3 extends over 16 amino acids. The CDR3 is CASSYSMFTGREPQHF. In DNA, the CDR3 is TGTGCCAGCAGTTACTCGATGTTTACCGGGCGCGAGCCCCAGCATTTT.